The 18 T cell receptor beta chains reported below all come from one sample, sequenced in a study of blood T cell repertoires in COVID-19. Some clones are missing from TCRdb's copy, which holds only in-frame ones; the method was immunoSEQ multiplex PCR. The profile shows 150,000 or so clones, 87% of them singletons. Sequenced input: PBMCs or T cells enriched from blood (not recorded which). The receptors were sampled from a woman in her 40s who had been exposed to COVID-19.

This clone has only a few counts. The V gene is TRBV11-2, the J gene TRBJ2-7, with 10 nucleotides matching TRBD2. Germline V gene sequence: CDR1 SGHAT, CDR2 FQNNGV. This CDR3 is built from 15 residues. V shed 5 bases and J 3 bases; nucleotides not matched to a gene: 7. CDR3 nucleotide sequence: TGTGCCAGCAGCCCCGGACTAGCGGCCGACTACGAGCAGTACTTC. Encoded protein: CASSPGLAADYEQYF.

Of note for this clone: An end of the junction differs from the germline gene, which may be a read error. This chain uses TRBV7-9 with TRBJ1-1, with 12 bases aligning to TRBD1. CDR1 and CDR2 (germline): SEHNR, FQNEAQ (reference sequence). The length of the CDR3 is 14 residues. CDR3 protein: CASSRGGQGADAFF. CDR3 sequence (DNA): TGTGCCAGCAGTCGAGGGGGACAGGGGGCTGACGCTTTCTTT.

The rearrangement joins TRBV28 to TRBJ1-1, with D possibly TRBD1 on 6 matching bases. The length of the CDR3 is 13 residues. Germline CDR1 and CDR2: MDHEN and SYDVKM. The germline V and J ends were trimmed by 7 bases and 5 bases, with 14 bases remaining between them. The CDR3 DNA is TGTGCCAGCACTCCGGGGGGCCGGACTGAAGCTTTCTTT. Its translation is CASTPGGRTEAFF.

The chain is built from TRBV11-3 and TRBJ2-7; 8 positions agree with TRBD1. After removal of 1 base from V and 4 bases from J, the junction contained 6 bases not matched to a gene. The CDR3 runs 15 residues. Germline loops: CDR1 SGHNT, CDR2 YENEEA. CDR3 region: CASSLGGGQVYEQYF. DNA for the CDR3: TGTGCCAGCAGCTTAGGAGGGGGACAGGTGTACGAGCAGTACTTC.

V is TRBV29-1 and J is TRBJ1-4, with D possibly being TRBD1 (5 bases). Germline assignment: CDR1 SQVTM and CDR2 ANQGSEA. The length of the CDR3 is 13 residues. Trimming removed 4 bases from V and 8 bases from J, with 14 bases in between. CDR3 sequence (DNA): TGCAGCGTTGGTCCTTCTTCAGGGGAAAAACTGTTTTTT. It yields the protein CSVGPSSGEKLFF.

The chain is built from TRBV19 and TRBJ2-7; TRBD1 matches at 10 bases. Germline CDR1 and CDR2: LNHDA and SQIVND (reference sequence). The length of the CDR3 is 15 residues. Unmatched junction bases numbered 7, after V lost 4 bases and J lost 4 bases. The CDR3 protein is CASSSAGDRGYEQYF. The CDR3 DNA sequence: TGTGCCAGTAGTAGCGCCGGGGACAGGGGTTACGAGCAGTACTTC.

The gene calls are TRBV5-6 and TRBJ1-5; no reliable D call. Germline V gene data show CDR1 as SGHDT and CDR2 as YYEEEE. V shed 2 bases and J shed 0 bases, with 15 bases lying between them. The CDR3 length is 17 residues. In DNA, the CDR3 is TGTGCCAGCAGCTTAGTCTCATCCAGTCATAGCAATCAGCCCCAGCATTTT. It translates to CASSLVSSSHSNQPQHF.

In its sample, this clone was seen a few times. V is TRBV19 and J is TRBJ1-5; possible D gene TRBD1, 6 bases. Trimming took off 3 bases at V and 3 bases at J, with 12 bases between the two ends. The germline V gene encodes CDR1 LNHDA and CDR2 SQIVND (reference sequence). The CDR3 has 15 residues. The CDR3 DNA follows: TGTGCCAGTAGTATGGGGGGGGACAACAATCAGCCCCAGCATTTT. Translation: CASSMGGDNNQPQHF.

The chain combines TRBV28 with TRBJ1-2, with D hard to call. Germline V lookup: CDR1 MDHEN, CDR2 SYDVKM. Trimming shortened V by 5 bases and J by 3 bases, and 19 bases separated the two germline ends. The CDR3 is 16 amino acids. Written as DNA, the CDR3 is TGTGCCAGCAGTATTCCTGACCCCCGGAGAGACTATGGCTACACCTTC. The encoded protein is CASSIPDPRRDYGYTF.

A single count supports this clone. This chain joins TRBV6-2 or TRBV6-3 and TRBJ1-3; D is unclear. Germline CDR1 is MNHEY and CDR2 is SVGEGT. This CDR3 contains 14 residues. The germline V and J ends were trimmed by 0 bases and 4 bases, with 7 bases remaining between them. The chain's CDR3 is CASSYSSTGNTIYF. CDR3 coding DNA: TGTGCCAGCAGTTACTCGAGTACCGGAAACACCATATATTTT.

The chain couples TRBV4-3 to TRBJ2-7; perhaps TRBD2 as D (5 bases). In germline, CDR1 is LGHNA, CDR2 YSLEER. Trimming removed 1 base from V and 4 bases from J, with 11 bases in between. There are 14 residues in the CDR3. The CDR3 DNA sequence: TGCGCCAGCAGCCAAGTCCCTAGCAAGTACGAGCAGTACTTC. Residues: CASSQVPSKYEQYF.

The CDR3 bases are TGTGCTAGTGGTTTGGTAGTAGGGGTGAAGGGTGAGCAGTTCTTC. This translates into CASGLVVGVKGEQFF. V usage is TRBV12-5 and J usage is TRBJ2-1; a weak D match, TRBD1 (5 bases). V was clipped by 0 bases and J by 9 bases, with 15 bases between them. The germline V gene encodes CDR1 LGHNT and CDR2 FRNRAP. The CDR3 contains 15 residues.

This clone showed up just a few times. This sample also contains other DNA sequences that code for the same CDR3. CDR3 DNA: TGCGCCAGCAGCCCGACAGGGGGGTCCTACGAGCAGTACTTC. The encoded protein is CASSPTGGSYEQYF. The V and J genes are TRBV5-1 and TRBJ2-7, with 9 bases matching TRBD1. V shed 4 bases, J shed 1 base, and the junction held 3 bases outside the gene matches. Germline V gene lookup returns CDR1 SGHRS and CDR2 YFSETQ. This CDR3 contains 14 residues.

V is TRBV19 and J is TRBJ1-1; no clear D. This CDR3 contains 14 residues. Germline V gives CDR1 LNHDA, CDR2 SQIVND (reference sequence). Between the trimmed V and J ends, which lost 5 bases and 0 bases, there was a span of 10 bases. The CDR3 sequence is CASSLSGMNTEAFF. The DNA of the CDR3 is TGTGCCAGTAGTCTCTCAGGCATGAACACTGAAGCTTTCTTT.

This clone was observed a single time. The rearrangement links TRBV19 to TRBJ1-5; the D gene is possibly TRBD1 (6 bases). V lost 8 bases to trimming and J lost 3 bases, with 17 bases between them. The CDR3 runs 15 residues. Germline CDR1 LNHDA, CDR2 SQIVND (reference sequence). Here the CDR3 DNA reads TGTGCCAGTGTCCGGACAGCGCTGGACAATCAGCCCCAGCATTTT. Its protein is CASVRTALDNQPQHF.

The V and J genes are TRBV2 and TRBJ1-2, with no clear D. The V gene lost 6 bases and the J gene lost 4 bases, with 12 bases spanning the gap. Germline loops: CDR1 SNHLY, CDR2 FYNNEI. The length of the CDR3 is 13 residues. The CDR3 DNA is TGTGCCAGCAGGAGGAATTCGGGCTATGGCTACACCTTC. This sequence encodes CASRRNSGYGYTF.

The CDR3 loop reads CASSSEPGGLKTQYF. The CDR3 DNA sequence: TGTGCCAGCAGCTCGGAGCCGGGGGGTCTGAAGACCCAGTACTTC. The chain recombines TRBV7-2 with TRBJ2-5, with 7 bases that match TRBD2. V was clipped by 4 bases and J by 6 bases; unmatched bases: 11. Germline loops: CDR1 SGHTA, CDR2 FQGNSA. This CDR3 is 15 amino acids long.

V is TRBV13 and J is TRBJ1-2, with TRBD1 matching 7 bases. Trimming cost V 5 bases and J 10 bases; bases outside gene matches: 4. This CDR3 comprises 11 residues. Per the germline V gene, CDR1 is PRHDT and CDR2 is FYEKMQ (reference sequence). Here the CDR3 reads CASSRTGNYTF. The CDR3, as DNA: TGTGCCAGCAGCCGGACAGGAAACTACACCTTC.